The TCR beta chain described here comes from a study of OX40 agonist ivuxolimab in advanced cancers. The repertoire was sequenced with immunoSEQ multiplex PCR; TCRdb's copy has only in-frame clones and lacks some. The sample records 40,000 to 60,000 clones, 88% being singletons. The clonotype was recovered from an adult with an advanced solid tumor such as melanoma, head and neck, liver or kidney cancer. The sample here was CD4+ or CD8+ T cells sorted from blood, taken in a trial of the OX40 agonist ivuxolimab.

CDR3 DNA: TGTGCAAGTCGCTCACAGGGAGGTCAGGGGGCAAAGTACTTC. Protein product: CASRSQGGQGAKYF. This chain joins TRBV12-2 and TRBJ2-5; the D segment call TRBD1 is taken from the table without a DNA check. TRBV12-2 is recorded as a pseudogene. The CDR3 runs to 14 residues.